This TCR beta chain was identified during a study of CD8+ T cells in alopecia areata. V was shortened by 5 bases and J by 5 bases, with 12 bases between the two germline ends. The CDR3 is 12 amino acids. Germline values: CDR1 SQVTM, CDR2 ANQGSEA. The authors extracted RNA and reverse transcribed it into cDNA as the sequencing template. Clones were read by immunoSEQ multiplex PCR, and TCRdb kept only the in-frame ones, dropping some. In the table there are roughly 180,000 clones, 50% to 70% of which are singletons. The TCR was taken from a human donor with alopecia areata. This chain joins TRBV29-1 and TRBJ1-1; D remains ambiguous. The source was CD4+ T cells sorted from blood, collected at week 0. CDR3 loop: CSVILTGTEAFF. In DNA form, the CDR3 reads TGCAGCGTTATTCTGACTGGGACTGAAGCTTTCTTT.